This TCR beta chain was retrieved from a study of tumor-infiltrating lymphocytes in primary liver carcinoma. Study overall: Patients comprised men and women whose ages fell between 30 and 69 years. Study-level findings and limits: Reduced overlap was seen in tumor-adjacent and tumor-blood pairs versus tumor region pairs.

From 500 ng total RNA, TCR beta cDNA was generated with a primer in the constant region. Employing slightly modified ARM-PCR, three nested multiplex PCR rounds were run, and these gave rise to the TCR beta libraries. TCRdb ran MiXCR on the multiplex PCR reads and lists one entry per CDR3 protein. This table holds approximately 120,000 distinct CDR3 sequences, approximately 64% found once. Extraction of RNA together with DNA used roughly 18-32 mg of unsorted bulk tissue. This clonotype was recorded once. Its matching antigen is unknown. Its ends do not fully match the called genes, so a read error is possible. Sequencing was done on a sample of liver tumor tissue from sampling region 3. As to subset: tumor region T3, left-lateral pole. The origin of this receptor is a woman aged 55 to 70 with primary liver carcinoma and hepatitis B virus infection.

Written as DNA, the CDR3 is TGTGCCAGTAGTCCGACAGGCAATAGCATTCAGCCCCTGCATTTT. Amino acids: CASSPTGNSIQPLHF. The J gene is TRBJ1-5, the V gene TRBV12-3 or TRBV12-4; tentatively, D is TRBD1 (6 bases). The CDR3 totals 15 residues.